The 27 T cell receptor beta chains listed next were all sequenced from one sample in a study of T cells in Graves' hyperthyroidism and ophthalmopathy. RNA transcripts yielded amplified TCR beta CDR3 regions. The HTBI primer set served for first-round RT-PCR of the TCR CDR3. One entry per CDR3 protein results from TCRdb running MiXCR on the multiplex PCR reads. The repertoire has approximately 600,000 distinct CDR3 sequences, about 15% of them found once; the top ten carry roughly 5.5%. Sequences were obtained from blood. The receptors stem from a woman in her thirties with Graves' hyperthyroidism that later progressed to Graves' ophthalmopathy.

This clonotype was counted at least ten times. The J gene is TRBJ1-1, the V gene TRBV20-1; D is possibly TRBD1 (5 bases). This CDR3 region has 14 residues. CDR1 DFQATT and CDR2 SNEGSKA come from the germline V gene (reference sequence). V lost 4 bases, J lost 3 bases, and 15 bases lay in between. CDR3 in DNA: TGCAGTGCTAATGCGGCGGGACCCTACACTGAAGCTTTCTTT. Translation: CSANAAGPYTEAFF.

This clonotype was observed many times. This chain connects TRBV7-9 to TRBJ2-5; the match to TRBD1 covers 9 bases. With V trimmed by 5 bases and J by 0 bases, 7 bases remained unmatched. Germline V gives CDR1 SEHNR, CDR2 FQNEAQ (reference sequence). This CDR3 has 16 residues. The CDR3 nucleotides are TGTGCCAGCAGCCGACGACGGGACAGGGACCAAGAGACCCAGTACTTC. Amino acids: CASSRRRDRDQETQYF.

In its sample, this clonotype was seen many times. The rearrangement links TRBV5-1 to TRBJ1-2, with TRBD1 identical over 9 bases. With V trimmed by 7 bases and J by 4 bases, 8 bases remained unmatched. Germline assignment: CDR1 SGHRS and CDR2 YFSETQ. The CDR3 sequence is 14 residues long. CDR3 in amino acids: CASGLGQGLYGYTF. The CDR3 DNA is TGCGCCAGCGGTTTGGGACAGGGCCTCTATGGCTACACCTTC.

Comment on this clonotype: One end of the junction does not line up with germline, which may come from a read error. The chain links TRBV3-1 to TRBJ2-1; tentatively, D is TRBD2 (6 bases). The CDR3 totals 17 residues. Germline CDR1 reads LGHDT; CDR2 reads YNNKEL (reference sequence). The CDR3 reads CASSQDGETSGYNEHFF. The CDR3 DNA follows: TGTGCCAGCAGCCAAGATGGAGAGACTAGTGGCTACAATGAGCACTTCTTC.

A few counts support this clonotype. This chain joins TRBV6-1 and TRBJ1-2, with TRBD1 matching over 10 bases. Germline loops: CDR1 MNHNS, CDR2 SASEGT. Trimming at V came to 6 bases and at J to 4 bases, leaving 5 bases not matched to a gene. The CDR3 extends over 14 amino acids. The DNA for the CDR3 is TGTGCCAGCAGAGGGACAGGGGTGATCTATGGCTACACCTTC. This sequence encodes CASRGTGVIYGYTF.

This clonotype has just a few counts. The chain employs TRBV7-9 and TRBJ1-2, with TRBD1 matching 12 bases. This CDR3 region has 17 residues. After removal of 5 bases from V and 0 bases from J, the junction contained 7 bases not matched to a gene. Germline V gives CDR1 SEHNR, CDR2 FQNEAQ (reference sequence). CDR3 coding DNA: TGTGCCAGCAGCCCCCAGGGACAGGGGGCTACTAACTATGGCTACACCTTC. It translates to CASSPQGQGATNYGYTF.

This clonotype has at least ten counts. The chain recombines TRBV28 with TRBJ1-5; D call uncertain. The CDR3 contains 17 residues. Germline assignment: CDR1 MDHEN and CDR2 SYDVKM. Trimming stripped 5 bases from V and 0 bases from J, with 17 bases between. The CDR3 DNA sequence: TGTGCCAGCAGTCCCACCTTCGGCGGGCCTAGCAATCAGCCCCAGCATTTT. It is translated as CASSPTFGGPSNQPQHF.

As to this clonotype: A much larger clone sits a single nucleotide away, making a read error possible. The chain employs TRBV4-1 and TRBJ2-2; D remains unclear. The CDR3 extends over 14 amino acids. The germline V gene has CDR1 MGHRA and CDR2 YSYEKL. Here the CDR3 DNA reads TGCGCCGGCAGCCAAGAACGGTACACCGGGGAGCTGTTTTTT. It is translated as CAGSQERYTGELFF.

This clonotype was recorded many times. V and J are TRBV2 and TRBJ2-1; D unclear. The CDR3 length is 13 residues. The germline V gene has CDR1 SNHLY and CDR2 FYNNEI. The ends were cut back, 1 base at V and 4 bases at J, with 5 bases in the middle. The CDR3 DNA is TGTGCCAGCAGTGAAGGACTGTACAATGAGCAGTTCTTC. This codes for CASSEGLYNEQFF.

This clonotype has at least ten counts. The chain recombines TRBV20-1 with TRBJ2-7; 12 positions agree with TRBD2. CDR3 size: 15 residues. CDR1 DFQATT and CDR2 SNEGSKA come from the germline V gene (reference sequence). With 1 base clipped from V and 5 bases from J, the junction kept 6 bases outside the gene matches. CDR3 in amino acids: CSARALLAGGNEQYF. As DNA, the CDR3 is TGCAGTGCTAGAGCTCTACTAGCGGGAGGAAACGAGCAGTACTTC.

At least ten counts were recorded for this clonotype. V usage is TRBV14 and J usage is TRBJ2-7; TRBD1 matches at 11 bases. The CDR3 contains 16 residues. The V gene end was trimmed by 0 bases and the J gene end by 4 bases; junction bases not matched to a gene: 5. Germline values: CDR1 SGHDN, CDR2 FVKESK. As DNA, the CDR3 is TGTGCCAGCAGCCAAGATGGACAGGGGGCGTGGTACGAGCAGTACTTC. Translation gives CASSQDGQGAWYEQYF.

The V gene is TRBV5-8, the J gene TRBJ2-7; 7 bases line up with TRBD2. The germline gives CDR1 SGHTS, CDR2 YDEGEE. J lost 5 bases, V lost 2 bases, and 13 bases had no gene match. The CDR3 is 16 residues long. The CDR3 spells CASSFGSGRLTDEQYF. The CDR3 region has the DNA TGTGCCAGCAGCTTTGGTAGCGGGCGGCTCACGGACGAGCAGTACTTC.

This clonotype has more than one count but fewer than ten. This chain joins TRBV7-2 and TRBJ2-7, with D perhaps matching TRBD1 or TRBD2 (5 bases each). Trimming stripped 0 bases from V and 5 bases from J, with 14 bases between. This CDR3 is built from 15 residues. Germline CDR1 and CDR2: SGHTA and FQGNSA. CDR3 loop: CASSLAIFRDDEQYF. Here the CDR3 DNA reads TGTGCCAGCAGCTTAGCGATTTTCAGGGACGACGAGCAGTACTTC.

The V gene is TRBV14, the J gene TRBJ2-2; TRBD1 might be the D (6 bases). Germline V lookup: CDR1 SGHDN, CDR2 FVKESK. Deletions cut 0 bases from V and 0 bases from J, with 8 bases between. This CDR3 comprises 16 residues. CDR3 DNA sequence: TGTGCCAGCAGCCAAGAGGGGGCCACGAACACCGGGGAGCTGTTTTTT. Translated: CASSQEGATNTGELFF. Combining the CDR3 with reference TRBV14 and TRBJ2-2 gives the whole variable domain EAGVTQFPSHSVIEKGQTVTLRCDPISGHDNLYWYRRVMGKEIKFLLHFVKESKQDESGMPNNRFLAERTGGTYSTLKVQPAELEDSGVYFCASSQEGATNTGELFFGEGSRLTVL.

In its sample, this clonotype was seen many times. The chain carries TRBV10-3 and TRBJ2-2, with 11 nucleotides matching TRBD2. The CDR3 runs 14 residues. Germline lookup yields CDR1 ENHRY and CDR2 SYGVKD. The junction had 5 bases not matched to a gene; V was cut back by 11 bases and J by 3 bases. The CDR3 coding sequence is TGTGCCGGCACTAGCGGGAGTGACACCGGGGAGCTGTTTTTT. It is translated as CAGTSGSDTGELFF.

At least ten counts were recorded for this clonotype. CDR3 region: CASSDNEQFF. The CDR3 region has the DNA TGTGCCAGCAGTGACAATGAGCAGTTCTTC. The chain employs TRBV12-3 or TRBV12-4 and TRBJ2-1; D unresolved. The CDR3 totals 10 residues. The V end was cut by 5 bases, the J end by 5 bases, with 1 base between.

This clonotype was seen a handful of times. This chain uses TRBV5-6 with TRBJ1-1, with D tentatively TRBD1 (6 bases). Trimming cost V 4 bases and J 7 bases, with 11 bases left between them. The CDR3 runs to 12 residues. The germline CDR1 and CDR2 sequences are SGHDT and YYEEEE. The DNA for the CDR3 is TGTGCCAGCAGCGGGGGCCCGCGTGAAGCTTTCTTT. Translated, it gives CASSGGPREAFF.

The chain couples TRBV14 to TRBJ2-7; D may be TRBD1 (5 bases). Per germline, CDR1 SGHDN and CDR2 FVKESK. Trimming pared 4 bases from V and 0 bases from J, leaving 13 bases between. The CDR3 totals 15 residues. The DNA of the CDR3 is TGTGCCAGCAGCCCTGTCGGACATTCCTCCTACGAGCAGTACTTC. It specifies CASSPVGHSSYEQYF. The full variable domain, its missing parts supplied by reference TRBV14 and TRBJ2-7, is EAGVTQFPSHSVIEKGQTVTLRCDPISGHDNLYWYRRVMGKEIKFLLHFVKESKQDESGMPNNRFLAERTGGTYSTLKVQPAELEDSGVYFCASSPVGHSSYEQYFGPGTRLTVT.

This CDR3 is CASSDAGGRGYTF. The CDR3 DNA is TGTGCCAGCTCAGACGCAGGGGGCCGGGGCTACACCTTC. The chain combines TRBV7-2 with TRBJ1-2; the match to TRBD1 covers 8 bases. CDR1 is SGHTA and CDR2 is FQGNSA in the germline V gene. Germline trimming cut 8 bases from V and 8 bases from J; bases unmatched to any gene: 10. The CDR3 runs 13 residues.

A few counts support this clonotype. The chain uses TRBV10-3 and TRBJ2-3; 12 positions match TRBD2. The CDR3 spans 17 residues. Trimming took 2 bases from V and 3 from J; bases not matched to a gene: 6. Germline values: CDR1 ENHRY, CDR2 SYGVKD. CDR3 region: CAISEALTSGRTDTQYF. CDR3 DNA: TGTGCCATCAGTGAGGCTTTGACTAGCGGGAGAACAGATACGCAGTATTTT.

The rearrangement joins TRBV9 to TRBJ2-2; 9 positions match TRBD2. V dropped 4 bases and J dropped 5; count of bases not matched to a gene: 3. The length of the CDR3 is 14 residues. The germline V gene has CDR1 SGDLS and CDR2 YYNGEE. The CDR3 protein is CASSIAGETGELFF. The CDR3 coding sequence is TGTGCCAGCAGCATAGCGGGAGAAACCGGGGAGCTGTTTTTT.

V and J are TRBV6-2 or TRBV6-3 and TRBJ2-7, with D possibly matching TRBD1 (6 bases). The V end lost 7 bases, the J end lost 0 bases, and 10 bases lay between the germline ends. Germline CDR1 MNHEY, CDR2 SVGEGT. CDR3 size: 13 residues. The CDR3 coding sequence is TGTGCCAGCACAAGGGACAACTCCTACGAGCAGTACTTC. Translated, it gives CASTRDNSYEQYF.

The rearrangement uses TRBV28 and TRBJ1-1; D remains ambiguous. Per germline, CDR1 MDHEN and CDR2 SYDVKM. The CDR3 extends over 11 amino acids. V dropped 2 bases and J dropped 10 bases, with 8 bases sitting between them. CDR3 sequence: CASSLKFGAFF. In nucleotides, the CDR3 is TGTGCCAGCAGTTTAAAATTCGGAGCTTTCTTT.

This clonotype was observed many times. J is TRBJ2-7 and V is TRBV6-5; D is undetermined. This CDR3 region has 11 residues. V gave up 2 bases and J gave up 5 bases, with 4 bases separating them. Germline CDR1 MNHEY, CDR2 SVGAGI. The chain's CDR3 is CASSYLHEQYF. The CDR3 bases are TGTGCCAGCAGTTACCTTCACGAGCAGTACTTC.

The genes are TRBV7-9 and TRBJ2-7; 9 positions agree with TRBD2. CDR3 length: 15 residues. Looked up from germline, CDR1 is SEHNR and CDR2 is FQNEAQ (reference sequence). Germline trimming cut 4 bases from V and 3 bases from J; bases unmatched to any gene: 7. CDR3 amino acids: CASSSLVAGDYEQYF. The CDR3 DNA sequence: TGTGCCAGCAGCTCCCTGGTAGCGGGGGACTACGAGCAGTACTTC. The whole variable domain, remainder taken from reference TRBV7-9 and TRBJ2-7, is DTGVSQNPRHKITKRGQNVTFRCDPISEHNRLYWYRQTLGQGPEFLTYFQNEAQLEKSRLLSDRFSAERPKGSFSTLEIQRTEQGDSAMYLCASSSLVAGDYEQYFGPGTRLTVT.

This clonotype was recorded many times. The rearrangement joins TRBV27 to TRBJ1-5; D uncertain. Trimming removed 3 bases from V and 7 bases from J, with 13 bases in between. The CDR3 totals 14 residues. Germline CDR1 reads MNHEY; CDR2 reads SMNVEV (reference sequence). CDR3 nucleotides: TGTGCCAGCAGTTTGAGAGGGTTAGGACAGCCCCAGCATTTT. This sequence encodes CASSLRGLGQPQHF.

This clonotype was observed at least ten times. The chain has TRBV3-1 and TRBJ2-1; 9 nucleotides align to TRBD2. Per the germline V gene, CDR1 is LGHDT and CDR2 is YNNKEL (reference sequence). The CDR3 has 15 amino acids. V was clipped by 4 bases and J by 10 bases; unmatched bases: 11. The CDR3 DNA sequence: TGTGCCAGCAGCCCCGACGGGGCGGGAGGGGGCGAGCAGTTCTTC. Protein: CASSPDGAGGGEQFF.